These 25 T cell receptor beta chains came from one sample sequenced in a study of response to subunit inactivated influenza vaccine. TCRdb used MiXCR to reprocess the RT-PCR reads, holding one entry per CDR3 protein. The data hold around 750,000 distinct CDR3 sequences, with 21% observed a single time. Sequenced here: PBMCs from blood, sampled around 5 days after vaccination. These receptors were collected from a man aged 50 or older who received an inactivated influenza vaccine.

In its sample, this clonotype was seen a few times. The CDR3 nucleotides are TGTGCCAGCAGTCTCGAGGGACAGGGAATTGCTTTTACAGATACGCAGTATTTT. This codes for CASSLEGQGIAFTDTQYF. This chain links TRBV27 with TRBJ2-3; TRBD1 matches at 9 bases. This CDR3 has 18 amino acids. Germline CDR1 is MNHEY and CDR2 is SMNVEV (reference sequence). The V and J ends lost 5 bases and 3 bases, in that order; junction bases with no gene match: 15.

The sample holds a few counts of this clonotype. The gene calls are TRBV24-1 and TRBJ2-1; 11 nucleotides match TRBD2. With V trimmed by 5 bases and J by 6 bases, 5 bases remained unmatched. Germline CDR1 reads KGHDR; CDR2 reads SFDVKD. The CDR3 is made up of 15 amino acids. CDR3 in DNA: TGTGCCACCAGTGCCCCGGGACTAGCGGTCAATGAGCAGTTCTTC. Translated: CATSAPGLAVNEQFF.

The rearrangement uses TRBV6-2 or TRBV6-3 and TRBJ1-5; possible D gene TRBD1, 6 bases. Trimming removed 5 bases from V and 7 bases from J, with 18 bases in between. Per the germline V gene, CDR1 is MNHEY and CDR2 is SVGEGT. The CDR3 sequence is 15 residues long. This CDR3 is CASSPPFRGGQPQHF. The CDR3 coding sequence is TGTGCCAGCAGTCCCCCGTTCAGGGGAGGACAGCCCCAGCATTTT.

V gene TRBV7-2 combines with J gene TRBJ2-3, with TRBD2 matching 8 bases. This CDR3 is built from 15 residues. Germline-derived CDR1 and CDR2 are SGHTA and FQGNSA. J was trimmed by 7 bases and V by 1 base; bases with no gene match: 7. Written as DNA, the CDR3 is TGTGCCAGCAGCTTAGACCGGGGGGGTGCCTATACGCAGTATTTT. It yields the protein CASSLDRGGAYTQYF.

There are a few counts of this clonotype. This rearrangement joins TRBV5-1 to TRBJ1-2, with TRBD1 identical over 7 bases. Germline V gives CDR1 SGHRS, CDR2 YFSETQ. V gave up 5 bases and J gave up 0 bases; unmatched junction bases: 4. The CDR3 is 14 amino acids. The CDR3 nucleotides read TGCGCCAGCAGTCGGGACAGTACTAACTATGGCTACACCTTC. Translating gives CASSRDSTNYGYTF.

This clonotype was found a few times. The rearrangement joins TRBV7-6 to TRBJ2-2; D is tentatively TRBD1 or TRBD2 (6 bases each). Germline V lookup: CDR1 SGHVS, CDR2 FNYEAQ. The CDR3 is 16 amino acids. V dropped 5 bases and J dropped 3 bases, with 16 bases sitting between them. The CDR3 sequence is CASSAQVRGDTGELFF. CDR3 DNA sequence: TGTGCCAGCAGCGCACAAGTGAGGGGGGACACCGGGGAGCTGTTTTTT.

This sequence joins TRBV4-2 and TRBJ2-2; 7 bases match TRBD1. CDR3 size: 14 residues. CDR1 LGHNA and CDR2 YNFKEQ come from the germline V gene. Trimming removed 4 bases from V and 7 bases from J; junction bases left unmatched: 6. The CDR3 here is CASSPTGIGGELFF. CDR3 sequence (DNA): TGTGCCAGCAGCCCGACAGGGATAGGCGGGGAGCTGTTTTTT.

The chain employs TRBV25-1 and TRBJ1-2, with TRBD1 identical over 7 bases. Looked up from germline, CDR1 is MGHDK and CDR2 is SYGVNS. With V trimmed by 4 bases and J by 13 bases, 12 bases remained unmatched. CDR3 length equals 13 residues. The CDR3 coding sequence is TGTGCCAGCAGTGTATCACCGGGGACAGCCTGCACCTTC. This translates into CASSVSPGTACTF.

This chain joins TRBV9 and TRBJ2-2; TRBD2 matches at 9 bases. J lost 3 bases, V lost 4 bases, and 7 bases had no gene match. From germline, CDR1 is SGDLS and CDR2 YYNGEE. The CDR3 spans 16 residues. The CDR3 coding sequence is TGTGCCAGCAGCCCCTGGGCTAGCGGGGACACCGGGGAGCTGTTTTTT. It is translated as CASSPWASGDTGELFF.

CDR3 loop: CSARDPLTGRLTYEQYF. CDR3 DNA: TGCAGTGCTAGAGACCCCCTTACAGGGCGCCTTACCTACGAGCAGTACTTC. This chain uses TRBV20-1 with TRBJ2-7; D is perhaps TRBD1 (6 bases). Germline loops: CDR1 DFQATT, CDR2 SNEGSKA (reference sequence). The germline V and J ends were trimmed by 0 bases and 2 bases, with 20 bases remaining between them. The CDR3 sequence is 17 residues long.

J is TRBJ2-7 and V is TRBV13, with TRBD2 matching 7 bases. V gave up 0 bases and J gave up 9 bases; unmatched junction bases: 8. This CDR3 has 14 residues. Germline V lookup: CDR1 PRHDT, CDR2 FYEKMQ (reference sequence). DNA for the CDR3: TGTGCCAGCAGCTTAGGCCGGGACCCGGGAGGGCAGTACTTC. The encoded protein is CASSLGRDPGGQYF.

The chain joins TRBV11-1 to TRBJ2-5; 15 nucleotides match TRBD2. The ends lost 6 bases at V and 0 bases at J; junction bases unmatched: 17. CDR1 is SGHAT, CDR2 FQDESV, per germline (reference sequence). This CDR3 comprises 21 residues. The CDR3 region is CASSSFLGTSGRMGYQETQYF. As DNA, the CDR3 is TGTGCCAGCAGTTCGTTTCTCGGGACTAGCGGGAGGATGGGGTACCAAGAGACCCAGTACTTC.

The table lists this clonotype with a few counts. The J gene is TRBJ2-3, the V gene TRBV20-1; 11 bases are shared with TRBD2. The germline V gene has CDR1 DFQATT and CDR2 SNEGSKA (reference sequence). Losses at the gene ends were 6 bases for V and 4 bases for J; bases not matched to a gene: 3. The CDR3 spans 13 residues. CDR3 protein: CSALAGVSDTQYF. The CDR3 DNA is TGCAGTGCACTAGCGGGAGTCTCAGATACGCAGTATTTT.

The rearrangement joins TRBV7-2 to TRBJ2-3, with D perhaps TRBD1 (5 bases). Germline lookup yields CDR1 SGHTA and CDR2 FQGNSA. V was pared by 0 bases and J by 2 bases, with 9 bases between. This CDR3 spans 15 amino acids. CDR3 in amino acids: CASSLAPRATDTQYF. The CDR3 nucleotides are TGTGCCAGCAGCTTAGCCCCCAGGGCCACAGATACGCAGTATTTT.

The chain has TRBV29-1 and TRBJ1-5; 8 nucleotides align to TRBD1. Germline trimming cut 6 bases from V and 2 bases from J; bases unmatched to any gene: 9. Germline values: CDR1 SQVTM, CDR2 ANQGSEA. This CDR3 spans 15 amino acids. The CDR3 coding sequence is TGCAGCGTGGCAGGGGGCGCGATGGGCAATCAGCCCCAGCATTTT. Translation: CSVAGGAMGNQPQHF.

This clonotype came up a few times. The chain joins TRBV5-5 to TRBJ2-7; no reliable D call. This CDR3 has 15 residues. Germline CDR1 and CDR2: SGHKS and YYEKEE (reference sequence). The V gene lost 3 bases and the J gene lost 1 base, with 14 bases spanning the gap. The CDR3 protein is CASSYSPDGSYEQYF. Here the CDR3 DNA reads TGTGCCAGCAGCTATAGTCCCGACGGATCCTACGAGCAGTACTTC.

The chain employs TRBV4-3 and TRBJ2-3; D is undetermined. This CDR3 contains 16 residues. Germline V gene lookup returns CDR1 LGHNA and CDR2 YSLEER. Trimming removed 3 bases at V and 4 bases at J, with 17 bases between. For the CDR3, the DNA is TGCGCCAGCAGCCAGATTTGGCCCCGCCGTCCAGATACGCAGTATTTT. Translation: CASSQIWPRRPDTQYF.

The chain couples TRBV6-1 to TRBJ2-3; D is possibly TRBD1 (6 bases). The V and J ends lost 2 bases and 4 bases respectively, with 10 bases between them. The CDR3 length is 14 residues. The germline V gene has CDR1 MNHNS and CDR2 SASEGT. CDR3: CASSELGQSDTQYF. CDR3 nucleotides: TGTGCCAGCAGTGAACTGGGACAATCAGATACGCAGTATTTT.

This rearrangement joins TRBV29-1 to TRBJ2-3, with 13 bases fitting TRBD2. The CDR3 length is 15 residues. CDR1 SQVTM and CDR2 ANQGSEA come from the germline V gene. Unmatched junction bases numbered 5, after V lost 6 bases and J lost 2 bases. CDR3 loop: CSVAGTSGITDTQYF. The CDR3, as DNA: TGCAGCGTCGCCGGGACTAGCGGGATCACAGATACGCAGTATTTT.

V usage is TRBV5-1 and J usage is TRBJ2-2, with no clear D. The CDR3 is 10 residues long. V lost 8 bases to trimming and J lost 12 bases, with 11 bases between them. Germline V gives CDR1 SGHRS, CDR2 YFSETQ. The CDR3 protein is CARENGKLFF. The CDR3 DNA follows: TGCGCCAGGGAAAACGGAAAGCTGTTTTTT.

The V and J genes are TRBV4-1 and TRBJ2-7, with TRBD1 as a possible D gene (6 bases). From germline, CDR1 is MGHRA and CDR2 YSYEKL. Trimming pared 4 bases from V and 5 bases from J, leaving 18 bases between. The CDR3 contains 15 residues. The CDR3 is CASSPGQLLSHEQYF. The DNA for the CDR3 is TGCGCCAGCAGCCCCGGACAGCTACTTTCCCACGAGCAGTACTTC.

Ten or more counts support this clonotype. The chain uses TRBV2 and TRBJ1-4; no firm D call. Trimming took 10 bases from V and 8 from J, leaving 14 bases between them. The CDR3 contains 12 residues. CDR1 SNHLY and CDR2 FYNNEI come from the germline V gene. CDR3 region: CATRGGGEKLFF. The CDR3 DNA is TGTGCCACCCGGGGAGGAGGAGAAAAACTGTTTTTT. The full variable domain, completed using reference TRBV2 and TRBJ1-4, is EPEVTQTPSHQVTQMGQEVILRCVPISNHLYFYWYRQILGQKVEFLVSFYNNEISEKSEIFDDQFSVERPDGSNFTLKIRSTKLEDSAMYFCATRGGGEKLFFGSGTQLSVL.

The genes are TRBV5-1 and TRBJ2-7, with D maybe TRBD2 (7 bases). CDR1 is SGHRS, CDR2 YFSETQ, per germline. This CDR3 comprises 15 residues. V lost 0 bases and J 2 bases, leaving 12 bases between the germline ends. For the CDR3, the DNA is TGCGCCAGCAGCTTGGTAACAGGGAGGGCCTACGAGCAGTACTTC. As protein: CASSLVTGRAYEQYF.

The gene calls are TRBV6-2 or TRBV6-3 and TRBJ2-3; either TRBD1 or TRBD2 may fit D (6 bases each). The CDR3 spans 16 residues. Germline loops: CDR1 MNHEY, CDR2 SVGEGT. With 2 bases removed from V and 2 bases from J, the gap between germline ends came to 14 bases. The CDR3, as DNA: TGTGCCAGCAGTTACGGATGGAGGGGGTCCACAGATACGCAGTATTTT. Its translation: CASSYGWRGSTDTQYF.

The CDR3 protein is CASSSSTNEQYF. Written as DNA, the CDR3 is TGTGCCAGCAGTTCCTCGACTAACGAGCAGTACTTC. The chain couples TRBV12-3 or TRBV12-4 to TRBJ2-7, with a tentative D call TRBD2 (5 bases). This CDR3 contains 12 residues. The V gene lost 4 bases and the J gene lost 5 bases, with 9 bases spanning the gap.